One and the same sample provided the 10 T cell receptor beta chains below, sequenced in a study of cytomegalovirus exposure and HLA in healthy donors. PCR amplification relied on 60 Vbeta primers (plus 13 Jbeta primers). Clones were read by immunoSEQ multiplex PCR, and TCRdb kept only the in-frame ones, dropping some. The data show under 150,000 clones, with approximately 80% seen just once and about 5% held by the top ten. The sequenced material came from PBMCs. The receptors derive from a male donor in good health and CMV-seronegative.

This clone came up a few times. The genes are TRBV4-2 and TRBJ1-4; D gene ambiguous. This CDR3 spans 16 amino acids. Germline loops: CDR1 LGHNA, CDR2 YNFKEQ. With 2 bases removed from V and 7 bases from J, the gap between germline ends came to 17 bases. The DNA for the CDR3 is TGTGCCAGCAGCCAAACCTCGAAGGGAGGCGGTGAAAAACTGTTTTTT. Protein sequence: CASSQTSKGGGEKLFF.

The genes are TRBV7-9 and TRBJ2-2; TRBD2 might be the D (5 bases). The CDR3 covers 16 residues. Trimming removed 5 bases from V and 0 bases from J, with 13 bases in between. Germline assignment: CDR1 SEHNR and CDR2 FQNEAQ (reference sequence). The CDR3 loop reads CASSRETGSNTGELFF. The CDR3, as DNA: TGTGCCAGCAGCCGTGAAACGGGATCGAACACCGGGGAGCTGTTTTTT.

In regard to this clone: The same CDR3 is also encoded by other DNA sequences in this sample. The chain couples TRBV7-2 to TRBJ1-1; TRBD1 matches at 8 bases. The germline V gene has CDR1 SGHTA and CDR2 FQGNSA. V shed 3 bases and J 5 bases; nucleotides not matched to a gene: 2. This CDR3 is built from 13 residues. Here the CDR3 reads CASSFTGGTEAFF. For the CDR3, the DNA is TGTGCCAGCAGCTTTACAGGGGGGACTGAAGCTTTCTTT.

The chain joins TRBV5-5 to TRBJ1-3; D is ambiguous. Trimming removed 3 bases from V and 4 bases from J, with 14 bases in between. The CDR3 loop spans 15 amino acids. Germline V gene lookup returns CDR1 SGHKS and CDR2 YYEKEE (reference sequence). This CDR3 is CASSSTGLGGNTIYF. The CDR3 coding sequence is TGTGCCAGCAGCTCCACGGGGTTAGGAGGAAACACCATATATTTT.

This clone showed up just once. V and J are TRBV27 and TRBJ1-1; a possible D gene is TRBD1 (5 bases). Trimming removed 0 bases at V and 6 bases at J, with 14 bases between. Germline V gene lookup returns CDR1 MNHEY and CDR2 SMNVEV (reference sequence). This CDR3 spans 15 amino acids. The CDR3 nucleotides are TGTGCCAGCAGTTTATCCCTATCCACAGGTCCTGAAGCTTTCTTT. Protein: CASSLSLSTGPEAFF.

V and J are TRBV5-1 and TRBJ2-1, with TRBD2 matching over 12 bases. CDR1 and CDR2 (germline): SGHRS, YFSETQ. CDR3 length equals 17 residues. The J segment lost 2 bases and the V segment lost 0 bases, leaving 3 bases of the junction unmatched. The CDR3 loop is CASSLALAGGPYNEQFF. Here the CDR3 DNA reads TGCGCCAGCAGCTTGGCGCTAGCGGGGGGGCCCTACAATGAGCAGTTCTTC.

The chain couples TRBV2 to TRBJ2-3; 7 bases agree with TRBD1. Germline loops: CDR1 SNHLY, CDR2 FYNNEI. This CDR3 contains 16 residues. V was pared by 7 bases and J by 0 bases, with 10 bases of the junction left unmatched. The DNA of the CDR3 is TGTGCCAGCACTAGGGGGCAGAGGACTAGCACAGATACGCAGTATTTT. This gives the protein CASTRGQRTSTDTQYF.

CDR3 bases: TGTGCCAGCAGCTCTACAGGGGGGTCTTATGGCTACACCTTC. Protein: CASSSTGGSYGYTF. This chain joins TRBV6-5 and TRBJ1-2; 8 positions match TRBD1. V lost 6 bases and J lost 5; bases outside the gene matches: 8. This CDR3 has 14 residues. Looked up from germline, CDR1 is MNHEY and CDR2 is SVGAGI.

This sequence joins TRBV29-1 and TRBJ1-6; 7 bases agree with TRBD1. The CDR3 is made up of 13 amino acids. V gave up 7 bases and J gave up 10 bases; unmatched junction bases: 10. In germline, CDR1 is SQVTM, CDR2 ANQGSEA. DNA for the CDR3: TGCAGCGCTCAGACAGGGTATGAGTCACCCCTCCACTTT. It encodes CSAQTGYESPLHF. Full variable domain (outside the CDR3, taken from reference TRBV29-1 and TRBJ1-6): SAVISQKPSRDICQRGTSLTIQCQVDSQVTMMFWYRQQPGQSLTLIATANQGSEATYESGFVIDKFPISRPNLTFSTLTVSNMSPEDSSIYLCSAQTGYESPLHFGNGTRLTVT.

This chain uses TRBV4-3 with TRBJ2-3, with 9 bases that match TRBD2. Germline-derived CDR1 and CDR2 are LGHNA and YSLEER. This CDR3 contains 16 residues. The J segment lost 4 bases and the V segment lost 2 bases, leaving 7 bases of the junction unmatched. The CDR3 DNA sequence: TGCGCCAGCAGCCAATTGCGGGGGGGCCTGGCAGATACGCAGTATTTT. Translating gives CASSQLRGGLADTQYF.